Presented here are 19 T cell receptor beta chains from one specimen sequenced in a study of blood T cell repertoires in COVID-19. The table came from immunoSEQ multiplex PCR; TCRdb's copy has only in-frame clones and leaves some out. The table records approximately 350,000 clones, around 90% of them present only once. The sample comprised peripheral blood. These receptor sequences come from a woman aged 18-35 years who had recovered from COVID-19.

This chain uses TRBV19 with TRBJ1-5; a weak D match, TRBD1 (6 bases). V dropped 7 bases and J dropped 5 bases, with 18 bases sitting between them. The CDR3 loop spans 15 amino acids. Germline-derived CDR1 and CDR2 are LNHDA and SQIVND (reference sequence). The CDR3 region is CASTPVGGQDQPQHF. The CDR3 bases are TGTGCCAGTACCCCCGTTGGGGGCCAAGATCAGCCCCAGCATTTT.

The genes are TRBV7-9 and TRBJ1-5; 9 bases match TRBD1. The V gene's germline CDR1 is SEHNR and CDR2 FQNEAQ (reference sequence). Trimming took 6 bases from V and 4 from J; bases not matched to a gene: 4. The CDR3 length is 14 residues. CDR3 sequence (DNA): TGTGCCAGCAGTACAGGGGGCACAAATCAGCCCCAGCATTTT. It codes for CASSTGGTNQPQHF.

The chain carries TRBV3-1 (or the pseudogene TRBV3-2) and TRBJ2-6; 9 bases line up with TRBD1. The CDR3 has 18 amino acids. Germline V gene sequence: CDR1 LGHDT, CDR2 YNNKEL (reference sequence). The J segment lost 4 bases and the V segment lost 5 bases, leaving 12 bases of the junction unmatched. The CDR3 sequence: CASSSKRDRVPGANVLTF. CDR3 in DNA: TGTGCCAGCAGCTCCAAGCGGGACAGGGTCCCGGGGGCCAACGTCCTGACTTTC.

The chain is built from TRBV16 and TRBJ1-5; D not resolved. Germline V CDR1 and CDR2: KGHSY, FQNENV. The CDR3 has 15 amino acids. The V gene lost 0 bases and the J gene lost 5 bases, with 11 bases spanning the gap. CDR3 sequence: CASSQSGGNYQPQHF. The CDR3, as DNA: TGTGCCAGCAGCCAATCAGGAGGGAACTATCAGCCCCAGCATTTT.

CDR3 nucleotide sequence: TGTGCCAGTAGTGGACAGGGTGGGAGCAATCAGCCCCAGCATTTT. Its translation is CASSGQGGSNQPQHF. V gene TRBV19 combines with J gene TRBJ1-5, with 8 bases that match TRBD1. Germline V gene lookup returns CDR1 LNHDA and CDR2 SQIVND (reference sequence). Trimming cost V 5 bases and J 1 base; bases outside gene matches: 4. The CDR3 has 15 amino acids.

V and J are TRBV11-3 and TRBJ1-1, with D hard to call. Germline CDR1 SGHNT, CDR2 YENEEA. The CDR3 covers 12 residues. V was pared by 5 bases and J by 2 bases, with 6 bases between. Written as DNA, the CDR3 is TGTGCCAGCAGCCCCTCCAACACTGAAGCTTTCTTT. Protein sequence: CASSPSNTEAFF.

V and J are TRBV20-1 and TRBJ1-2; no definite D call. The V and J ends lost 3 bases and 8 bases respectively, with 22 bases between them. The germline V gene encodes CDR1 DFQATT and CDR2 SNEGSKA (reference sequence). The CDR3 runs 15 residues. CDR3 sequence: CSASLVSNRQEGYTF. The CDR3 nucleotides are TGCAGTGCTAGTCTGGTATCAAACAGACAAGAAGGCTACACCTTC.

This clone has only one observation. Other nucleotide sequences from this sample produce the same CDR3. V is TRBV18 and J is TRBJ2-1, with 7 bases aligning to TRBD1. Germline V lookup: CDR1 KGHSH, CDR2 LQKENI. V lost 3 bases, J lost 6 bases, and 2 bases stayed unmatched. The length of the CDR3 is 13 residues. CDR3 region: CASSPSGGNEQFF. The CDR3, as DNA: TGTGCCAGCTCACCTTCAGGGGGCAATGAGCAGTTCTTC.

The chain uses TRBV11-3 and TRBJ2-2; 10 bases agree with TRBD2. V was clipped by 6 bases and J by 6 bases; unmatched bases: 7. The germline V gene has CDR1 SGHNT and CDR2 YENEEA. There are 15 residues in the CDR3. CDR3 nucleotide sequence: TGTGCCAGCAGTCCTAGCGGGAGTACAGCCGGGGAGCTGTTTTTT. Protein: CASSPSGSTAGELFF.

V is TRBV11-3 and J is TRBJ1-4, with a weak D call TRBD1 (6 bases). Germline CDR1 is SGHNT and CDR2 is YENEEA. Trimming left V 4 bases short and J 3 bases short, with 9 bases between. The CDR3 runs to 14 residues. In DNA form, the CDR3 reads TGTGCCAGCAGCTCGGACAGCCCTAATGAAAAACTGTTTTTT. This translates into CASSSDSPNEKLFF.

The chain links TRBV19 to TRBJ2-3; 10 bases map to TRBD1. Germline V gives CDR1 LNHDA, CDR2 SQIVND (reference sequence). This CDR3 region has 13 residues. Trimming at V came to 8 bases and at J to 6 bases, leaving 5 bases not matched to a gene. This CDR3 reads CASDRGLGDTQYF. The CDR3, as DNA: TGTGCCAGTGACAGGGGGCTCGGCGATACGCAGTATTTT.

The chain uses TRBV2 and TRBJ2-2, with D maybe TRBD2 (6 bases). The length of the CDR3 is 15 residues. Per the germline V gene, CDR1 is SNHLY and CDR2 is FYNNEI. V was pared by 1 base and J by 4 bases, with 10 bases between. CDR3 region: CASSEVGGGTGELFF. CDR3 DNA sequence: TGTGCCAGCAGTGAAGTCGGGGGAGGCACCGGGGAGCTGTTTTTT.

This chain links TRBV7-9 with TRBJ2-1, with TRBD1 matching over 7 bases. Trimming took 2 bases from V and 7 from J; bases not matched to a gene: 14. The CDR3 runs 17 residues. The germline gives CDR1 SEHNR, CDR2 FQNEAQ (reference sequence). CDR3 DNA sequence: TGTGCCAGCAGCTTACCGGCAACCGGGACAGCCGTAAATGAGCAGTTCTTC. Protein sequence: CASSLPATGTAVNEQFF.

The chain uses TRBV19 and TRBJ2-1, with TRBD2 identical over 9 bases. V lost 0 bases, J lost 6 bases, and 3 bases stayed unmatched. Germline-derived CDR1 and CDR2 are LNHDA and SQIVND (reference sequence). This CDR3 region has 15 residues. CDR3 sequence reads: CASSIEAGGINEQFF. The CDR3 nucleotides are TGTGCCAGTAGTATAGAAGCGGGAGGAATCAATGAGCAGTTCTTC.

This sequence joins TRBV4-1 and TRBJ2-1; TRBD2 matches at 8 bases. The J segment lost 9 bases and the V segment lost 4 bases, leaving 11 bases of the junction unmatched. There are 15 residues in the CDR3. CDR1 and CDR2 from the germline V gene are MGHRA and YSYEKL. CDR3 in amino acids: CASSPPPREEGEQFF. Written as DNA, the CDR3 is TGCGCCAGCAGCCCCCCCCCGCGGGAGGAGGGTGAGCAGTTCTTC.

This clone has a single count. The chain carries TRBV6-2 or TRBV6-3 and TRBJ1-2, with D tentatively TRBD1 (6 bases). Trimming took 2 bases from V and 7 from J, leaving 26 bases between them. CDR1 is MNHEY, CDR2 SVGEGT, per germline. This CDR3 has 18 amino acids. The CDR3 region has the DNA TGTGCCAGCAGTTACCAGAAACAGGGTCGTAATTCTATTGTTGGCTACACCTTC. Protein: CASSYQKQGRNSIVGYTF.

The CDR3 DNA is TGCGCCAGCAGCCTTGACAGGGGAAACAATGAGCAGTTCTTC. The encoded protein is CASSLDRGNNEQFF. The chain links TRBV5-1 to TRBJ2-1; 8 bases map to TRBD1. The CDR3 totals 14 residues. From germline, CDR1 is SGHRS and CDR2 YFSETQ. Losses at the gene ends were 4 bases for V and 5 bases for J; bases not matched to a gene: 5.

The J gene is TRBJ2-1, the V gene TRBV14, with unresolved D. V lost 1 base and J lost 3, with 10 bases in between. The CDR3 has 15 residues. Germline loops: CDR1 SGHDN, CDR2 FVKESK. The CDR3 loop is CASSQVDGFYNEQFF. CDR3 DNA: TGTGCCAGCAGCCAAGTTGACGGGTTCTACAATGAGCAGTTCTTC.

The genes are TRBV7-2 and TRBJ1-6, with 7 bases matching TRBD1. Germline-derived CDR1 and CDR2 are SGHTA and FQGNSA. The CDR3 loop spans 18 amino acids. The ends lost 1 base at V and 8 bases at J; junction bases unmatched: 14. CDR3 bases: TGTGCCAGCAGCTTAGTGCCGGGACAGTGGGAAAGGGATTCACCCCTCCACTTT. It encodes CASSLVPGQWERDSPLHF.